Below are 27 T cell receptor beta chains sequenced from a single sample in a study of blood T cell repertoires in COVID-19. The protocol was immunoSEQ multiplex PCR, while the TCRdb copy is restricted to in-frame clones and leaves out a portion. The table has about 200,000 clones, less than 85% seen once. Input material: peripheral blood. Receptors were obtained from an elderly woman with COVID-19, enrolled during active disease.

The chain recombines TRBV28 with TRBJ1-5; the D gene is possibly TRBD1 (5 bases). Trimming took off 5 bases at V and 7 bases at J, with 9 bases between the two ends. This CDR3 contains 12 residues. Germline V lookup: CDR1 MDHEN, CDR2 SYDVKM. CDR3 sequence reads: CASSGAGQPQHF. CDR3 in DNA: TGTGCCAGCAGTGGGGCCGGCCAGCCCCAGCATTTT.

The chain recombines TRBV15 with TRBJ1-5; D ambiguous. V was pared by 4 bases and J by 6 bases, with 19 bases between. The V gene's germline CDR1 is LNHNV and CDR2 YYDKDF (reference sequence). This CDR3 is 16 amino acids long. The CDR3 protein is CATSTDLKGTFQPQHF. In DNA form, the CDR3 reads TGTGCCACCAGCACGGACTTAAAGGGTACTTTTCAGCCCCAGCATTTT.

This clone was observed a few times. This rearrangement joins TRBV25-1 to TRBJ1-2; the D is unclear. Germline V lookup: CDR1 MGHDK, CDR2 SYGVNS. The CDR3 runs to 15 residues. The V gene lost 0 bases and the J gene lost 4 bases, with 12 bases spanning the gap. This CDR3 is CASSEYSGQPYGYTF. For the CDR3, the DNA is TGTGCCAGCAGTGAATATAGTGGGCAGCCCTATGGCTACACCTTC.

The chain employs TRBV28 and TRBJ1-4, with D maybe TRBD1 (6 bases). V dropped 11 bases and J dropped 5 bases, with 12 bases sitting between them. Germline CDR1 MDHEN, CDR2 SYDVKM. This CDR3 spans 12 amino acids. The CDR3 is CAGGQQNEKLFF. CDR3 coding DNA: TGTGCCGGAGGACAGCAGAATGAAAAACTGTTTTTT.

This clone was found a few times. This chain joins TRBV7-8 and TRBJ1-2; D is unclear. This CDR3 has 16 residues. The V and J ends lost 3 bases and 4 bases respectively, with 18 bases between them. Germline V gene data show CDR1 as SGHVS and CDR2 as FQNEAQ. The CDR3 DNA follows: TGTGCCAGCAGCTTTACCGGACTAGAACCCTTCTATGGCTACACCTTC. This translates into CASSFTGLEPFYGYTF.

The gene calls are TRBV5-1 and TRBJ1-2; TRBD1 matches 10 bases. The germline gives CDR1 SGHRS, CDR2 YFSETQ. This CDR3 has 14 amino acids. The V and J ends lost 5 bases and 3 bases, in that order; junction bases with no gene match: 4. This chain's CDR3 is CASRTGTGDYGYTF. CDR3 nucleotide sequence: TGCGCCAGCAGGACCGGGACAGGGGACTATGGCTACACCTTC.

This clone has a handful of counts. The CDR3: CASLQGTGYEQYF. The DNA of the CDR3 is TGTGCCAGCTTACAGGGGACAGGGTACGAGCAGTACTTC. This sequence joins TRBV18 and TRBJ2-7; the match to TRBD1 covers 9 bases. Germline V CDR1 and CDR2: KGHSH, LQKENI. CDR3 length: 13 residues. J gave up 4 bases and V 7 bases, and 5 bases lay outside the gene matches.

The V and J genes are TRBV5-1 and TRBJ2-7; 7 bases map to TRBD1. V lost 4 bases, J lost 2 bases, and 15 bases stayed unmatched. The CDR3 runs 17 residues. Germline V gives CDR1 SGHRS, CDR2 YFSETQ. The CDR3 coding sequence is TGCGCCAGCAGCCACCTGATTGGAGACAGGGATCCCTACGAGCAGTACTTC. Translating it yields CASSHLIGDRDPYEQYF.

J is TRBJ1-4 and V is TRBV5-1; possibly TRBD1 for D (5 bases). The ends were cut back, 1 base at V and 8 bases at J, with 18 bases in the middle. The CDR3 has 16 residues. Germline V lookup: CDR1 SGHRS, CDR2 YFSETQ. CDR3 loop: CASSLQGAGITEKLFF. DNA of the CDR3: TGCGCCAGCAGCTTGCAGGGCGCAGGAATTACCGAAAAACTGTTTTTT. Together with reference TRBV5-1 and TRBJ1-4, the CDR3 gives the full variable domain: KAGVTQTPRYLIKTRGQQVTLSCSPISGHRSVSWYQQTPGQGLQFLFEYFSETQRNKGNFPGRFSGRQFSNSRSEMNVSTLELGDSALYLCASSLQGAGITEKLFFGSGTQLSVL.

The rearrangement uses TRBV7-9 and TRBJ2-1, with a possible D match to TRBD2 (6 bases). This CDR3 is 17 amino acids long. The V end lost 2 bases, the J end lost 3 bases, and 17 bases lay between the germline ends. Per the germline V gene, CDR1 is SEHNR and CDR2 is FQNEAQ (reference sequence). The CDR3 bases are TGTGCCAGCAGCTTAATGGTATGGGGGGAGAGCTACAATGAGCAGTTCTTC. As protein: CASSLMVWGESYNEQFF.

The CDR3 region is CASTPSRRGGYTF. The DNA for the CDR3 is TGTGCCAGCACCCCGAGCAGGAGGGGTGGCTACACCTTC. The rearrangement links TRBV7-2 to TRBJ1-2; the D gene is possibly TRBD1 (5 bases). Trimming took off 7 bases at V and 7 bases at J, with 16 bases between the two ends. The CDR3 is made up of 13 amino acids. Per the germline V gene, CDR1 is SGHTA and CDR2 is FQGNSA.

The chain combines TRBV19 with TRBJ1-5; D not resolved. This CDR3 is 15 amino acids long. Deletions cut 1 base from V and 6 bases from J, with 13 bases between. Germline V gene data show CDR1 as LNHDA and CDR2 as SQIVND (reference sequence). The CDR3 DNA follows: TGTGCCAGTAGTATAGGGGTACTGGGCTTTCAGCCCCAGCATTTT. Its protein product is CASSIGVLGFQPQHF.

This chain connects TRBV11-2 to TRBJ1-2; TRBD1 is a possible D gene (5 bases). Germline V gives CDR1 SGHAT, CDR2 FQNNGV. The CDR3 contains 13 residues. The germline V and J ends were trimmed by 1 base and 4 bases, with 7 bases remaining between them. The CDR3 DNA reads TGTGCCAGCAGCTTAGGCGGGGGCTATGGCTACACCTTC. This sequence encodes CASSLGGGYGYTF.

The chain couples TRBV7-8 to TRBJ1-2; D might be TRBD1 (5 bases). The CDR3 extends over 17 amino acids. Germline V lookup: CDR1 SGHVS, CDR2 FQNEAQ. Between the trimmed V and J ends, which lost 5 bases and 6 bases, there was a span of 25 bases. The CDR3 protein is CASSRGASWVAFHGYTF. The CDR3, as DNA: TGTGCCAGCAGCCGAGGGGCCTCATGGGTGGCATTTCATGGCTACACCTTC.

The chain uses TRBV6-4 and TRBJ1-6; D call uncertain. The CDR3 sequence is 15 residues long. V lost 6 bases to trimming and J lost 7 bases, with 16 bases between them. From germline, CDR1 is MRHNA and CDR2 SNTAGT. The CDR3 is CASSDQALSNSPLHF. DNA of the CDR3: TGTGCCAGCAGCGACCAAGCCCTCTCGAATTCACCCCTCCACTTT.

The genes are TRBV9 and TRBJ2-3, with D possibly being TRBD2 (5 bases). This CDR3 has 15 amino acids. Per the germline V gene, CDR1 is SGDLS and CDR2 is YYNGEE. The germline V and J ends were trimmed by 0 bases and 1 base, with 9 bases remaining between them. CDR3 coding DNA: TGTGCCAGCAGCGTAGCGGGGTCCCGCACAGATACGCAGTATTTT. The encoded protein is CASSVAGSRTDTQYF.

This clone was seen only a few times. V is TRBV7-2 and J is TRBJ1-2; tentatively, D is TRBD1 (5 bases). The CDR3 sequence is 14 residues long. Trimming removed 1 base from V and 6 bases from J, with 12 bases in between. Germline V gene sequence: CDR1 SGHTA, CDR2 FQGNSA. CDR3 in DNA: TGTGCCAGCAGCTTAGACCAACAGGATAATGGCTACACCTTC. Translated, it gives CASSLDQQDNGYTF.

This clone has more than one count but fewer than ten. V and J are TRBV15 and TRBJ1-1, with D hard to call. Between the trimmed V and J ends, which lost 7 bases and 5 bases, there was a span of 17 bases. Germline CDR1 LNHNV, CDR2 YYDKDF (reference sequence). The CDR3 extends over 14 amino acids. The DNA of the CDR3 is TGTGCCACCACCTTTAGAGGAGGAAGAACTGAAGCTTTCTTT. Translated: CATTFRGGRTEAFF.

This chain links TRBV7-3 with TRBJ2-7; D is possibly TRBD1 (5 bases). V lost 4 bases and J 2 bases, leaving 15 bases between the germline ends. This CDR3 is 15 amino acids long. Germline V gene data show CDR1 as SGHTA and CDR2 as FQGTGA. DNA for the CDR3: TGTGCCAGCAGCTATTCCCAGGACACCACCTACGAGCAGTACTTC. Translating gives CASSYSQDTTYEQYF.

Details on this clone: Other DNA sequences in this sample translate to the same CDR3. The gene calls are TRBV28 and TRBJ2-1, with TRBD2 as a possible D gene (6 bases). The CDR3 is 15 amino acids. In germline, CDR1 is MDHEN, CDR2 SYDVKM. The germline V and J ends were trimmed by 2 bases and 3 bases, with 11 bases remaining between them. The CDR3 region is CASSLGPGVYNEQFF. The CDR3 DNA reads as TGTGCCAGCAGTTTAGGACCGGGAGTCTACAATGAGCAGTTCTTC.

This rearrangement joins TRBV6-5 to TRBJ1-5; 8 bases agree with TRBD1. V lost 4 bases to trimming and J lost 8 bases; unmatched junction nucleotides: 7. The CDR3 runs 14 residues. From germline, CDR1 is MNHEY and CDR2 SVGAGI. The CDR3, as DNA: TGTGCCAGCAGTTCTACAGGGGGGATCGAGCCCCAGCATTTT. Protein sequence: CASSSTGGIEPQHF.

V and J are TRBV3-1 (or the pseudogene TRBV3-2) and TRBJ2-5, with 8 nucleotides matching TRBD1. CDR3 length: 16 amino acids. Unmatched junction bases numbered 12, after V lost 4 bases and J lost 5 bases. In germline, CDR1 is LGHDT, CDR2 YNNKEL (reference sequence). The CDR3 DNA follows: TGTGCCAGCAGCCGAGTAGGGGGGACAGGTGGGGAGACCCAGTACTTC. Amino acids: CASSRVGGTGGETQYF.

The chain links TRBV28 to TRBJ1-5; D uncertain. CDR3 length: 13 amino acids. Germline CDR1 and CDR2: MDHEN and SYDVKM. The V end lost 7 bases, the J end lost 0 bases, and 7 bases lay between the germline ends. CDR3 region: CASTAVSNQPQHF. The CDR3 DNA is TGTGCCAGCACCGCGGTTAGCAATCAGCCCCAGCATTTT.

In this sample, this clone turned up a few times. V is TRBV28 and J is TRBJ1-5; tentative D call: TRBD1 (5 bases). Germline CDR1 is MDHEN and CDR2 is SYDVKM. Trimming stripped 8 bases from V and 4 bases from J, with 15 bases between. This CDR3 spans 14 amino acids. CDR3 protein: CASATQGANQPQHF. CDR3 DNA sequence: TGTGCCAGCGCTACTCAGGGCGCGAATCAGCCCCAGCATTTT. The whole variable domain, filled in from reference TRBV28 and TRBJ1-5, reads DVKVTQSSRYLVKRTGEKVFLECVQDMDHENMFWYRQDPGLGLRLIYFSYDVKMKEKGDIPEGYSVSREKKERFSLILESASTNQTSMYLCASATQGANQPQHFGDGTRLSIL.

The rearrangement uses TRBV5-1 and TRBJ2-3; possible D gene TRBD2, 6 bases. The V gene lost 3 bases and the J gene lost 3 bases, with 11 bases spanning the gap. Germline V CDR1 and CDR2: SGHRS, YFSETQ. This CDR3 is 14 amino acids long. CDR3 amino acids: CASSSGLGTDTQYF. CDR3 nucleotide sequence: TGCGCCAGCAGCTCGGGACTCGGGACAGATACGCAGTATTTT.

The chain uses TRBV12-5 and TRBJ1-1, with D tentatively TRBD1 (5 bases). V lost 3 bases and J lost 8, with 7 bases in between. The CDR3 consists of 11 residues. CDR1 and CDR2 from the germline V gene are LGHNT and FRNRAP. DNA for the CDR3: TGTGCTAGTGGTTTTGGGGGGGAAGCTTTCTTT. Translated, it gives CASGFGGEAFF.

V and J are TRBV15 and TRBJ2-5, with D possibly being TRBD1 (6 bases). CDR1 and CDR2 (germline): LNHNV, YYDKDF (reference sequence). Trimming took 1 base from V and 4 from J, leaving 16 bases between them. This CDR3 region has 16 residues. The CDR3 DNA sequence: TGTGCCACCAGCAGAGGAGGCGAGACAGGAGGAGAGACCCAGTACTTC. Its translation: CATSRGGETGGETQYF. Full variable domain (remainder filled in from reference TRBV15 and TRBJ2-5): DAMVIQNPRYQVTQFGKPVTLSCSQTLNHNVMYWYQQKSSQAPKLLFHYYDKDFNNEADTPDNFQSRRPNTSFCFLDIRSPGLGDTAMYLCATSRGGETGGETQYFGPGTRLLVL.